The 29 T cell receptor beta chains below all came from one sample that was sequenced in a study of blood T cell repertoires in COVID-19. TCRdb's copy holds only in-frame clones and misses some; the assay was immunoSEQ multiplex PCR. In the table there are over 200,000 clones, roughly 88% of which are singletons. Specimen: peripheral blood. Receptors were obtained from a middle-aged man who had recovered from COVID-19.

CDR3 amino acids: CASSLRKGNEQFF. The CDR3 DNA is TGTGCCAGCAGCCTTCGGAAGGGGAATGAGCAGTTCTTC. The chain employs TRBV21-1 and TRBJ2-1; TRBD1, the table's D call, lacks a check against the DNA. TRBV21-1 is noted as a pseudogene. The CDR3 loop spans 13 amino acids.

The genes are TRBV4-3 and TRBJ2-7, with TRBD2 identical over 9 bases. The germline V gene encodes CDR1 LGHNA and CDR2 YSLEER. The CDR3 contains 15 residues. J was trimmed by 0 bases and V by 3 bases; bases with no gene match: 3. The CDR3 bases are TGCGCCAGCAGCCATAAAGCGGGAGGCTCCTACGAGCAGTACTTC. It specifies CASSHKAGGSYEQYF.

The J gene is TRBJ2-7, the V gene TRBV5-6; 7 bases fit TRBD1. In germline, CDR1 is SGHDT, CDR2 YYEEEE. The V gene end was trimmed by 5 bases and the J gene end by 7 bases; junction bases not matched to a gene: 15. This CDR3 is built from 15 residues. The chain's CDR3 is CASSSAHTQGNEQYF. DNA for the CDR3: TGTGCCAGCAGTTCGGCCCACACACAGGGGAATGAGCAGTACTTC.

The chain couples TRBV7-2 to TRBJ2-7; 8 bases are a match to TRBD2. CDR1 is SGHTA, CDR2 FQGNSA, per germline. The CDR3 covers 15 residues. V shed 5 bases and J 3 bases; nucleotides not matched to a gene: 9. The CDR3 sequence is CASSTLAGLSYEQYF. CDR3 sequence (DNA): TGTGCCAGCAGCACGCTAGCGGGCCTGAGCTACGAGCAGTACTTC. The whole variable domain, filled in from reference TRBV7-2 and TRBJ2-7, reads GAGVSQSPSNKVTEKGKDVELRCDPISGHTALYWYRQSLGQGLEFLIYFQGNSAPDKSGLPSDRFSAERTGGSVSTLTIQRTQQEDSAVYLCASSTLAGLSYEQYFGPGTRLTVT.

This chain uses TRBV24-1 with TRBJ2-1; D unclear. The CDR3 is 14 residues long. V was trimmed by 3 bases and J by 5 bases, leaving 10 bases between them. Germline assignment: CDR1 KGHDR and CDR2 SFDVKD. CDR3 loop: CATSDTKEHNEQFF. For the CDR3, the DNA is TGTGCCACCAGTGATACTAAGGAGCACAATGAGCAGTTCTTC.

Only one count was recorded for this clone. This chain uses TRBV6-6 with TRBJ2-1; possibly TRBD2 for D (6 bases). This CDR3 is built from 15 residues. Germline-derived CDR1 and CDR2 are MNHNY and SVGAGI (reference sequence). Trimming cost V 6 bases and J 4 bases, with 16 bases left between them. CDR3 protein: CASSRTTAEYNEQFF. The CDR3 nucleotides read TGTGCCAGCAGCAGGACTACAGCGGAATACAATGAGCAGTTCTTC.

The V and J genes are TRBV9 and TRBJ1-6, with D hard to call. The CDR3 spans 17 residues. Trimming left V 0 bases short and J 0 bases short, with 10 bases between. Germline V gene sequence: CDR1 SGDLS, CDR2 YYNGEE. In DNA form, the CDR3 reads TGTGCCAGCAGCGTAGAGGAGGGAAGCTCCTATAATTCACCCCTCCACTTT. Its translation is CASSVEEGSSYNSPLHF.

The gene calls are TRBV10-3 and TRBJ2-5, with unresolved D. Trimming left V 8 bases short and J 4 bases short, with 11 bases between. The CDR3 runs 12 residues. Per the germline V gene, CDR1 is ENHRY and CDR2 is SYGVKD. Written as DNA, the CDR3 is TGTGCCATCCGCGCCCCGGGAGAGACCCAGTACTTC. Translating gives CAIRAPGETQYF.

The CDR3 sequence is CASSTGQGALLAGYTF. CDR3 sequence (DNA): TGCGCCAGCAGCACGGGACAGGGGGCGCTTTTGGCTGGCTACACCTTC. The chain is built from TRBV5-1 and TRBJ1-2, with 12 bases lining up with TRBD1. Germline trimming cut 4 bases from V and 7 bases from J; bases unmatched to any gene: 11. Per the germline V gene, CDR1 is SGHRS and CDR2 is YFSETQ. The CDR3 is 16 amino acids.

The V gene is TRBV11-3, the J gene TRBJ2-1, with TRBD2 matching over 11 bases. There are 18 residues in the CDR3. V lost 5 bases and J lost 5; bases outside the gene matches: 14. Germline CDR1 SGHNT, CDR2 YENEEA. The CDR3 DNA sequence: TGTGCCAGCAGCCCCGGGGGGCTAGCGGGAGGCATGGACAATGAGCAGTTCTTC. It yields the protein CASSPGGLAGGMDNEQFF.

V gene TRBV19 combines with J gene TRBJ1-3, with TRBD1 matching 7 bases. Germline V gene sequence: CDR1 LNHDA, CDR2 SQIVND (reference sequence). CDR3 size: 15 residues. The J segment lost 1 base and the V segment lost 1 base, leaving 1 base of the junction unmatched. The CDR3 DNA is TGTGCCAGTAGTATAGCGGGACAGTCTGGAAACACCATATATTTT. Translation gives CASSIAGQSGNTIYF.

CDR3 protein: CASSIRTAYRNTEAFF. The DNA for the CDR3 is TGTGCCAGTAGTATTCGGACAGCCTATAGGAACACTGAAGCTTTCTTT. V and J are TRBV19 and TRBJ1-1, with D possibly matching TRBD1 (6 bases). This CDR3 has 16 amino acids. Germline loops: CDR1 LNHDA, CDR2 SQIVND (reference sequence). The V and J ends lost 3 bases and 1 base respectively, with 15 bases between them. Based on the CDR3 plus reference TRBV19 and TRBJ1-1, the full variable domain is DGGITQSPKYLFRKEGQNVTLSCEQNLNHDAMYWYRQDPGQGLRLIYYSQIVNDFQKGDIAEGYSVSREKKESFPLTVTSAQKNPTAFYLCASSIRTAYRNTEAFFGQGTRLTVV.

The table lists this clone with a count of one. The DNA of the CDR3 is TGTGCCAGCAGTTACCCCCGTGAGGGCTACACCTTC. Amino acids: CASSYPREGYTF. This chain links TRBV6-2 or TRBV6-3 with TRBJ1-2; D gene ambiguous. The CDR3 runs to 12 residues. V was trimmed by 2 bases and J by 8 bases, leaving 9 bases between them. CDR1 is MNHEY and CDR2 is SVGEGT in the germline V gene.

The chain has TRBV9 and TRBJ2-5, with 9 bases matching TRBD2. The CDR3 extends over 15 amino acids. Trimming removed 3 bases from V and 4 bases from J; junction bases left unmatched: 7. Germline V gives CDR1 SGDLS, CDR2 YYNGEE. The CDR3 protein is CASSGGSAGGETQYF. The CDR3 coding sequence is TGTGCCAGCAGCGGTGGTTCAGCGGGAGGAGAGACCCAGTACTTC. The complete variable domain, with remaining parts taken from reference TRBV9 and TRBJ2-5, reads DSGVTQTPKHLITATGQRVTLRCSPRSGDLSVYWYQQSLDQGLQFLIQYYNGEERAKGNILERFSAQQFPDLHSELNLSSLELGDSALYFCASSGGSAGGETQYFGPGTRLLVL.

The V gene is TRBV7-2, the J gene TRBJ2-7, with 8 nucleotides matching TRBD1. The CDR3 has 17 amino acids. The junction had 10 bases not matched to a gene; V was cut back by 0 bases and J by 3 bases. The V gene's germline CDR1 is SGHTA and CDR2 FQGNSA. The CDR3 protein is CASSLATQGASNYEQYF. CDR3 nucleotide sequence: TGTGCCAGCAGCTTAGCGACGCAGGGGGCGTCAAACTACGAGCAGTACTTC.

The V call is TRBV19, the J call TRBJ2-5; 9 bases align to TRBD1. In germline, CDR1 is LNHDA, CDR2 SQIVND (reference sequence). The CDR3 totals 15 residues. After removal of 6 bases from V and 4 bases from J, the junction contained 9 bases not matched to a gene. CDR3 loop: CASSLRGQGAETQYF. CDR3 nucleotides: TGTGCCAGTAGCCTAAGGGGACAGGGAGCAGAGACCCAGTACTTC.

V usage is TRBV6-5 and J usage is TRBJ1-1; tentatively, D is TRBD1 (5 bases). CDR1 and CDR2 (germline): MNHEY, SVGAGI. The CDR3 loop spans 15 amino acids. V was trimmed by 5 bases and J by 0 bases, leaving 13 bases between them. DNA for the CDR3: TGTGCCAGCAGTCCCCTTGACAGATTGAACACTGAAGCTTTCTTT. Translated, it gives CASSPLDRLNTEAFF.

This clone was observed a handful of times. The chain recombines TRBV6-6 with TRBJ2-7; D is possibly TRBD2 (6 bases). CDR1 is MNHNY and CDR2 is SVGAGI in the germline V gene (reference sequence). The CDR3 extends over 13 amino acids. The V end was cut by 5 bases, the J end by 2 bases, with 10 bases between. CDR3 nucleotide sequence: TGTGCCAGCAGTCCCGGGAGAACCTACGAGCAGTACTTC. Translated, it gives CASSPGRTYEQYF.

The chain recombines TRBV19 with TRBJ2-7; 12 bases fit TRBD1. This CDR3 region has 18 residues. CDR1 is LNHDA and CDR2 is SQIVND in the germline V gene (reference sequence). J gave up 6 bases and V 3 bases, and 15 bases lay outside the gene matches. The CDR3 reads CASSISSPGTGGFSEQYF. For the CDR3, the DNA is TGTGCCAGTAGTATTTCCTCCCCCGGGACAGGGGGCTTCAGCGAGCAGTACTTC.

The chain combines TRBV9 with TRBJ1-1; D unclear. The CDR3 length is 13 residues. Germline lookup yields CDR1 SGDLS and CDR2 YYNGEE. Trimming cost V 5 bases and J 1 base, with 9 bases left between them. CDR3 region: CASSEVTNTEAFF. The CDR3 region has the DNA TGTGCCAGCAGTGAGGTTACGAACACTGAAGCTTTCTTT.

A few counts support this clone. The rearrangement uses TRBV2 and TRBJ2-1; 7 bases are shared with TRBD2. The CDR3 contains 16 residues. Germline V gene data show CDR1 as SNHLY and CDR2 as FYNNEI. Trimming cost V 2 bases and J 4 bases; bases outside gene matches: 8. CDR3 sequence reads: CASSEIGLAAYNEQFF. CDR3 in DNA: TGTGCCAGCAGTGAAATCGGCCTAGCGGCATACAATGAGCAGTTCTTC.

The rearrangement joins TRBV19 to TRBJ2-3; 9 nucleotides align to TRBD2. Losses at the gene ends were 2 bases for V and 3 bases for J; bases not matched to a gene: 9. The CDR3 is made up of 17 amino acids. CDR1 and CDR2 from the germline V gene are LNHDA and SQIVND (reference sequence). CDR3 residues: CASSISGGRARTDTQYF. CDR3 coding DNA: TGTGCCAGTAGTATATCGGGCGGGAGGGCCCGGACAGATACGCAGTATTTT.

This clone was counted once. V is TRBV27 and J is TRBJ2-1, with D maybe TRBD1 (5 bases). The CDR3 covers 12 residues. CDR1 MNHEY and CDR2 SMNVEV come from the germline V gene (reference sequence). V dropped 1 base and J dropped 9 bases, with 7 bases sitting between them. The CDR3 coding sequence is TGTGCCAGCAGTTTATTAGGGGCTGAGCAGTTCTTC. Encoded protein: CASSLLGAEQFF.

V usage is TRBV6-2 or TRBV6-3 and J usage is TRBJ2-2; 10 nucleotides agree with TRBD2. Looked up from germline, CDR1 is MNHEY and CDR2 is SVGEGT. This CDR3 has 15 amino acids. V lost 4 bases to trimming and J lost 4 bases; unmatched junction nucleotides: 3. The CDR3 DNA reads TGTGCCAGCAGTTCCAGCGGGGGGGCCACCGGGGAGCTGTTTTTT. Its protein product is CASSSSGGATGELFF.

The CDR3 loop is CASRGEGSTEAFF. In DNA, the CDR3 is TGTGCCAGTCGTGGGGAGGGGAGCACTGAAGCTTTCTTT. This sequence joins TRBV19 and TRBJ1-1, with D perhaps TRBD1 (5 bases). Germline CDR1 and CDR2: LNHDA and SQIVND (reference sequence). The CDR3 runs to 13 residues. Trimming took off 8 bases at V and 4 bases at J, with 14 bases between the two ends.

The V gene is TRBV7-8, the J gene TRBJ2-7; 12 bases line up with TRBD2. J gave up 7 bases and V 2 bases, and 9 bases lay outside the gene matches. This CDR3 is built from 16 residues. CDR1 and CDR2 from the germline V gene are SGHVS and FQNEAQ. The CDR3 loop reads CASSLPSSGRAIEQYF. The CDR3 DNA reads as TGTGCCAGCAGCTTACCTTCTAGCGGGAGGGCAATAGAGCAGTACTTC.

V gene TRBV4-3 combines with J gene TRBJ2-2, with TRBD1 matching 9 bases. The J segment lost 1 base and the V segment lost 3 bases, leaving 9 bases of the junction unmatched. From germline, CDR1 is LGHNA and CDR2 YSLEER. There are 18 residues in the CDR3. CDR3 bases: TGCGCCAGCAGCCAGTTGACGGGACAGGGAAAGAACACCGGGGAGCTGTTTTTT. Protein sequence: CASSQLTGQGKNTGELFF.

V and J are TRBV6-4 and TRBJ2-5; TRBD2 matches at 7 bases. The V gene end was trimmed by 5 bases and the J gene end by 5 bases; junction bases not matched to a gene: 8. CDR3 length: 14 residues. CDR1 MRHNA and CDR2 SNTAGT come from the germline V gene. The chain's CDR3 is CASSLADLRETQYF. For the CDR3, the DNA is TGTGCCAGCAGTCTAGCGGACCTAAGGGAGACCCAGTACTTC.

CDR3 sequence: CASTILGSATRSGANVLTF. In DNA, the CDR3 is TGTGCCAGCACAATTCTCGGGAGCGCCACACGCTCTGGGGCCAACGTCCTGACTTTC. The chain combines TRBV7-2 with TRBJ2-6; D perhaps matches TRBD2 (6 bases). V shed 7 bases and J shed 0 bases, with 22 bases lying between them. The CDR3 is 19 residues long. CDR1 is SGHTA, CDR2 FQGNSA, per germline.